The clone carrying this T cell receptor beta chain was detected many times. No antigen is known for it. This specimen comes from a study of blood T cells in healthy people across ages. Study findings and constraints: In the absence of known donor CMV status, changes in expanded clonotypes were possibly confounded.

The V gene's germline CDR1 is MNHNY and CDR2 SVGAGI (reference sequence). V was cut by 10 bases and J by 4 bases, with 11 bases left in between. This CDR3 is built from 11 residues. A second PCR of roughly 7 to 11 cycles used a sample-barcoded 5' primer and a J-beta primer mix. TCRdb reprocessed the 5' RACE reads via MiXCR and lists one record per CDR3 protein. The repertoire holds more than 800,000 distinct CDR3 sequences, with more than 25% as singletons. Sequencing was carried out using blood. The chain links TRBV6-6 to TRBJ2-7; a possible D gene is TRBD1 (5 bases). The source of this sequence is a woman of 80 years or more in good health. CDR3 residues: CATRRQYEQYF. CDR3 coding DNA: TGTGCCACCAGAAGACAGTACGAGCAGTACTTC.